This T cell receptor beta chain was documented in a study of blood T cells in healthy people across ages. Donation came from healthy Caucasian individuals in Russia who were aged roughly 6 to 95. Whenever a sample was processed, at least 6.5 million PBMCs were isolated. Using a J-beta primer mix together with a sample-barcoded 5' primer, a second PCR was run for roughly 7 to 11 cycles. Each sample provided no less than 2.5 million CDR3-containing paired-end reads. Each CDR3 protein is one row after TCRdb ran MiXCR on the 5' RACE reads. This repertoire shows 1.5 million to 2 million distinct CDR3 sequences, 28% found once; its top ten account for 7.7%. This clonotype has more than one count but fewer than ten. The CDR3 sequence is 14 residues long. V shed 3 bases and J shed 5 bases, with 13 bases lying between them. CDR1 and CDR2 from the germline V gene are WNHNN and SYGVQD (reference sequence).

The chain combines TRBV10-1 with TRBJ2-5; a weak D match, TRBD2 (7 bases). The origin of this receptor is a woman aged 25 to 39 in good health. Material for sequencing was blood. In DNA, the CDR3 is TGCGCCAGCAGTGATGCGGGGGCAGGGGAGACCCAGTACTTC. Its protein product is CASSDAGAGETQYF.